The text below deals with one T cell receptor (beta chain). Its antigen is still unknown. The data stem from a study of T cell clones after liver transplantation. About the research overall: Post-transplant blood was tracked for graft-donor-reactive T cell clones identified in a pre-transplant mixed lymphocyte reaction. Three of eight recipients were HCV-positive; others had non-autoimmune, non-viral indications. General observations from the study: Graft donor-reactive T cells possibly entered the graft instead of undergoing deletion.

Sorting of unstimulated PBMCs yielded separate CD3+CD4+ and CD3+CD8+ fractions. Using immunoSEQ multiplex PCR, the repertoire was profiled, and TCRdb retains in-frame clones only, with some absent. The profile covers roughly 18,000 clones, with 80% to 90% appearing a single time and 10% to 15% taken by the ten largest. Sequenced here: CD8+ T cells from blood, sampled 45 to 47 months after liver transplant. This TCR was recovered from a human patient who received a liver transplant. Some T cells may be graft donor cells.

As DNA, the CDR3 is TGTGCCAGCAGCTTATCGGCGGCAGGGAACACTGAAGCTTTCTTT. Translation: CASSLSAAGNTEAFF. The chain employs TRBV7-3 and TRBJ1-1; no clear D. V lost 2 bases, J lost 1 base, and 11 bases lay in between. Germline CDR1 reads SGHTA; CDR2 reads FQGTGA. This CDR3 contains 15 residues. The full variable domain, in which reference TRBV7-3 and TRBJ1-1 provide the parts outside the CDR3, is GAGVSQTPSNKVTEKGKYVELRCDPISGHTALYWYRQSLGQGPEFLIYFQGTGAADDSGLPNDRFFAVRPEGSVSTLKIQRTERGDSAVYLCASSLSAAGNTEAFFGQGTRLTVV.